Shown below are 14 T cell receptor beta chains from a single sample sequenced in a study of T cell repertoires in cytomegalovirus infection. TCRdb passed the reads through MiXCR, listing each CDR3 protein once. In the table there are approximately 500,000 distinct CDR3 sequences, 15% to 20% of which are singletons. The material sequenced was CD8+ T cells from PBMCs. These receptors were obtained from a human donor in good health (CMV status not recorded). Some clones in this sample may be carry-over from other donors' samples.

This clonotype has ten or more counts. At one end the junction does not follow the germline gene, possibly because of a read error. V and J are TRBV28 and TRBJ2-5; 15 nucleotides agree with TRBD2. The CDR3 is 15 residues long. CDR1 is MDHEN and CDR2 is SYDVKM in the germline V gene. For the CDR3, the DNA is TGTGCCAGCAGTTTCTCGGGACTAGCGGGAGGCCCCCCCCTCTTC. Its translation: CASSFSGLAGGPPLF.

This clonotype was picked up a small number of times. The chain uses TRBV19 and TRBJ2-3, with 10 bases aligning to TRBD1. The CDR3 is 15 amino acids. The germline CDR1 and CDR2 sequences are LNHDA and SQIVND (reference sequence). The V and J ends lost 5 bases and 2 bases, in that order; junction bases with no gene match: 4. CDR3 in amino acids: CASSAGTGDTDTQYF. CDR3 bases: TGTGCCAGTAGTGCCGGGACAGGGGACACAGATACGCAGTATTTT. Full variable domain (remainder filled in from reference TRBV19 and TRBJ2-3): DGGITQSPKYLFRKEGQNVTLSCEQNLNHDAMYWYRQDPGQGLRLIYYSQIVNDFQKGDIAEGYSVSREKKESFPLTVTSAQKNPTAFYLCASSAGTGDTDTQYFGPGTRLTVL.

The sample holds a few counts of this clonotype. V usage is TRBV12-3 or TRBV12-4 and J usage is TRBJ1-2; weak D call: TRBD1 (5 bases). The ends were cut back, 5 bases at V and 2 bases at J, with 18 bases in the middle. The CDR3 length is 16 residues. DNA for the CDR3: TGTGCCAGCAGTGGGGCCGGGTCGAGGGAAAACTATGGCTACACCTTC. Its protein is CASSGAGSRENYGYTF.

This clonotype was recorded a few times. This chain connects TRBV19 to TRBJ2-7, with unresolved D. Germline V gene data show CDR1 as LNHDA and CDR2 as SQIVND (reference sequence). V dropped 1 base and J dropped 2 bases, with 9 bases sitting between them. The CDR3 loop spans 14 amino acids. The CDR3 is CASSIADSTYEQYF. The CDR3 coding sequence is TGTGCCAGTAGTATAGCAGATTCAACCTACGAGCAGTACTTC.

The J gene is TRBJ2-1, the V gene TRBV4-1; 8 bases line up with TRBD1. CDR3 size: 15 residues. V gave up 2 bases and J gave up 6 bases; unmatched junction bases: 6. Per germline, CDR1 MGHRA and CDR2 YSYEKL. CDR3 loop: CASSQYRQGRNEQFF. CDR3 sequence (DNA): TGCGCCAGCAGCCAATACCGACAGGGGCGCAATGAGCAGTTCTTC.

This clonotype was recorded a few times. J is TRBJ2-7 and V is TRBV6-5; the D gene is possibly TRBD2 (6 bases). Germline-derived CDR1 and CDR2 are MNHEY and SVGAGI. The CDR3 spans 17 residues. V was pared by 0 bases and J by 3 bases, with 18 bases between. This CDR3 reads CASSYSGGYGTIYEQYF. CDR3 nucleotides: TGTGCCAGCAGTTACTCGGGGGGATACGGGACCATCTACGAGCAGTACTTC.

The gene calls are TRBV12-5 and TRBJ2-1, with D possibly being TRBD2 (6 bases). The CDR3 loop spans 11 amino acids. V lost 6 bases to trimming and J lost 9 bases, with 9 bases between them. Germline V gives CDR1 LGHNT, CDR2 FRNRAP. The DNA for the CDR3 is TGTGCTAGTGGAGACGGGGGTGAGCAGTTCTTC. This codes for CASGDGGEQFF.

This clonotype has at least ten counts. The V call is TRBV6-5, the J call TRBJ2-7, with 10 bases aligning to TRBD2. CDR1 and CDR2 from the germline V gene are MNHEY and SVGAGI. With 0 bases clipped from V and 1 base from J, the junction kept 6 bases outside the gene matches. The CDR3 totals 17 residues. The CDR3 is CASSYSTLAGVSYEQYF. The CDR3 DNA follows: TGTGCCAGCAGTTACTCTACCCTAGCGGGGGTTTCCTACGAGCAGTACTTC.

In this sample, this clonotype turned up a few times. This chain uses TRBV27 with TRBJ1-2; D not resolved. The germline V gene has CDR1 MNHEY and CDR2 SMNVEV (reference sequence). This CDR3 contains 11 residues. Trimming took 4 bases from V and 8 from J, leaving 8 bases between them. CDR3 amino acids: CASSSGEGYTF. CDR3 sequence (DNA): TGTGCCAGCAGTTCTGGGGAGGGCTACACCTTC.

The table lists this clonotype with many counts. J is TRBJ2-1 and V is TRBV7-9, with D maybe TRBD2 (7 bases). Trimming cost V 8 bases and J 9 bases, with 23 bases left between them. The V gene's germline CDR1 is SEHNR and CDR2 FQNEAQ (reference sequence). The CDR3 loop spans 15 amino acids. The DNA for the CDR3 is TGTGCCAGCGAACTAAAACGGGGGGCTCTGAGTGAGCAGTTCTTC. Its translation is CASELKRGALSEQFF.

J is TRBJ2-7 and V is TRBV6-5; perhaps TRBD1 as D (5 bases). The CDR3 covers 14 residues. V was trimmed by 3 bases and J by 6 bases, leaving 15 bases between them. CDR1 is MNHEY and CDR2 is SVGAGI in the germline V gene. CDR3 DNA: TGTGCCAGCAGTTATTCCCAGGGTGTAAGCGAGCAGTACTTC. The encoded protein is CASSYSQGVSEQYF.

This clonotype has a count of ten or more. The chain combines TRBV11-2 with TRBJ2-5; 7 bases line up with TRBD2. V lost 3 bases and J lost 4; bases outside the gene matches: 11. Germline V lookup: CDR1 SGHAT, CDR2 FQNNGV. This CDR3 is 16 amino acids long. DNA of the CDR3: TGTGCCAGCAGCTTTAAAAGGGATACTAGCGTAGAGACCCAGTACTTC. This sequence encodes CASSFKRDTSVETQYF.

This clonotype came up many times. J is TRBJ2-3 and V is TRBV7-9; TRBD2 agrees at 13 bases. Germline V gives CDR1 SEHNR, CDR2 FQNEAQ (reference sequence). This CDR3 has 16 residues. Unmatched junction bases numbered 5, after V lost 6 bases and J lost 2 bases. This CDR3 is CASRAGLAGLTDTQYF. The CDR3 nucleotides read TGTGCCAGCAGAGCGGGACTAGCGGGACTCACAGATACGCAGTATTTT.

This clonotype appeared many times. V usage is TRBV10-3 and J usage is TRBJ1-2; 11 nucleotides line up with TRBD1. The V segment lost 8 bases and the J segment 4 bases; nucleotides outside the gene matches: 9. The CDR3 length is 15 residues. Per the germline V gene, CDR1 is ENHRY and CDR2 is SYGVKD. The CDR3: CAIARTGGNGYGYTF. The CDR3 nucleotides read TGTGCCATCGCCAGGACAGGGGGCAACGGCTATGGCTACACCTTC.